Below, 19 T cell receptor beta chains from the same sample are listed, as sequenced in a study of T cells in localized non-small cell lung cancer. Sequenced by immunoSEQ multiplex PCR; TCRdb stores in-frame clones only, minus some. Here the sample spans approximately 61,000 clones, about nine tenths being singletons. The material was peripheral blood, obtained before any cancer treatment. Receptor source: a woman between 40 and 69 years old with stage I lung adenocarcinoma.

The chain joins TRBV19 to TRBJ2-5, with D possibly TRBD1 on 6 matching bases. V was pared by 5 bases and J by 12 bases, with 16 bases between. The CDR3 has 12 amino acids. Germline assignment: CDR1 LNHDA and CDR2 SQIVND (reference sequence). CDR3 nucleotides: TGTGCCAGTAGTCCGCATACAGGGAGTAAGTACTTC. Encoded protein: CASSPHTGSKYF.

The chain has TRBV9 and TRBJ1-4; no clear D gene. The CDR3 has 14 amino acids. Germline V gives CDR1 SGDLS, CDR2 YYNGEE. The V and J ends lost 2 bases and 6 bases respectively, with 11 bases between them. CDR3 loop: CASSVGTSYEKLFF. The CDR3 region has the DNA TGTGCCAGCAGCGTCGGTACATCGTATGAAAAACTGTTTTTT.

This rearrangement joins TRBV7-9 to TRBJ1-6; 8 bases match TRBD1. The CDR3 length is 15 residues. The V segment lost 5 bases and the J segment 6 bases; nucleotides outside the gene matches: 6. CDR1 is SEHNR and CDR2 is FQNEAQ in the germline V gene (reference sequence). In DNA form, the CDR3 reads TGTGCCAGCAGCCCCCCCGGACAGGGTAATTCACCCCTCCACTTT. Protein sequence: CASSPPGQGNSPLHF.

The rearrangement links TRBV19 to TRBJ2-7; tentatively, D is TRBD1 or TRBD2 (6 bases each). Germline CDR1 LNHDA, CDR2 SQIVND (reference sequence). Trimming removed 4 bases from V and 6 bases from J, with 13 bases in between. This CDR3 is built from 13 residues. This CDR3 is CASSRGALAEQYF. CDR3 nucleotides: TGTGCCAGTAGTAGGGGGGCCCTAGCCGAGCAGTACTTC.

The chain joins TRBV28 to TRBJ1-1; TRBD1 matches at 7 bases. Germline-derived CDR1 and CDR2 are MDHEN and SYDVKM. The CDR3 has 14 residues. Trimming at V came to 3 bases and at J to 4 bases, leaving 5 bases not matched to a gene. The CDR3 spells CASSFLTGSTEAFF. In DNA, the CDR3 is TGTGCCAGCAGTTTCCTGACAGGGAGCACTGAAGCTTTCTTT.

The CDR3 reads CASSLHRGRQPQHF. The DNA for the CDR3 is TGTGCCAGCAGTCTCCACAGGGGACGGCAGCCCCAGCATTTT. The J gene is TRBJ1-5, the V gene TRBV28; 7 bases line up with TRBD1. The CDR3 loop spans 14 amino acids. From germline, CDR1 is MDHEN and CDR2 SYDVKM. With 5 bases clipped from V and 7 bases from J, the junction kept 8 bases outside the gene matches.

Within the sample, this clone is medium-sized. The rearrangement joins TRBV6-5 to TRBJ2-3, with D perhaps matching TRBD1 (5 bases). Germline-derived CDR1 and CDR2 are MNHEY and SVGAGI. This CDR3 is built from 14 residues. The germline V and J ends were trimmed by 6 bases and 3 bases, with 13 bases remaining between them. CDR3 residues: CASRAVGLTDTQYF. The DNA for the CDR3 is TGTGCCAGCAGGGCTGTGGGGCTTACAGATACGCAGTATTTT.

The chain joins TRBV9 to TRBJ2-3; TRBD2 agrees at 11 bases. The length of the CDR3 is 16 residues. CDR1 and CDR2 from the germline V gene are SGDLS and YYNGEE. V was pared by 0 bases and J by 6 bases, with 6 bases of the junction left unmatched. CDR3 loop: CASSVGLAGGSDTQYF. The CDR3 DNA sequence: TGTGCCAGCAGCGTAGGGCTAGCGGGGGGTTCTGATACGCAGTATTTT.

In this sample, this clone turned up once. The chain couples TRBV2 to TRBJ1-2; D not certain. The CDR3 extends over 13 amino acids. Germline V gives CDR1 SNHLY, CDR2 FYNNEI. With 2 bases removed from V and 4 bases from J, the gap between germline ends came to 8 bases. CDR3 nucleotide sequence: TGTGCCAGCAGTGAAACCCAAGCCTATGGCTACACCTTC. This gives the protein CASSETQAYGYTF.

V gene TRBV7-2 combines with J gene TRBJ1-2; unclear D gene. Looked up from germline, CDR1 is SGHTA and CDR2 is FQGNSA. V was clipped by 2 bases and J by 5 bases, with 12 bases between them. The CDR3 has 14 amino acids. The CDR3 DNA follows: TGTGCCAGCAGCTTACGGCCCGGGAGGTATGGCTACACCTTC. As protein: CASSLRPGRYGYTF.

The table lists this clone with a few counts. The gene calls are TRBV11-2 and TRBJ1-2; 8 nucleotides line up with TRBD1. This CDR3 region has 13 residues. With V trimmed by 6 bases and J by 6 bases, 6 bases remained unmatched. CDR1 is SGHAT and CDR2 is FQNNGV in the germline V gene. The DNA of the CDR3 is TGTGCCAGCAGTACGCAGGGGGCAAATGGCTACACCTTC. It encodes CASSTQGANGYTF.

This chain links TRBV19 with TRBJ1-5, with D possibly matching TRBD1 (6 bases). CDR3 length: 15 amino acids. Germline CDR1 LNHDA, CDR2 SQIVND (reference sequence). V lost 3 bases to trimming and J lost 0 bases, with 9 bases between them. The CDR3 DNA reads TGTGCCAGTAGTATCAGGGGTAATAGCAATCAGCCCCAGCATTTT. It is translated as CASSIRGNSNQPQHF.

CDR3 in amino acids: CASSGTGNQPQHF. The CDR3, as DNA: TGTGCCAGCAGTGGGACAGGCAATCAGCCCCAGCATTTT. The genes are TRBV6-6 and TRBJ1-5, with 7 bases identical to TRBD1. The CDR3 length is 13 residues. The germline gives CDR1 MNHNY, CDR2 SVGAGI (reference sequence). J was trimmed by 2 bases and V by 5 bases; bases with no gene match: 0.

The chain has TRBV2 and TRBJ2-2; D unclear. Trimming cost V 8 bases and J 0 bases, with 10 bases left between them. Germline CDR1 SNHLY, CDR2 FYNNEI. The CDR3 extends over 14 amino acids. The CDR3: CASRQDSNTGELFF. DNA of the CDR3: TGTGCCAGCCGTCAGGATTCGAACACCGGGGAGCTGTTTTTT.

V usage is TRBV29-1 and J usage is TRBJ1-2; 7 nucleotides align to TRBD1. CDR1 SQVTM and CDR2 ANQGSEA come from the germline V gene. The CDR3 runs 12 residues. Unmatched junction bases numbered 7, after V lost 6 bases and J lost 6 bases. In DNA, the CDR3 is TGCAGCGTCACTTTACAGGGGAATGGCTACACCTTC. Translating gives CSVTLQGNGYTF.

CDR3 region: CASTSGQGNGYTF. In DNA, the CDR3 is TGTGCCAGTACCTCGGGACAGGGGAACGGCTACACCTTC. This chain joins TRBV19 and TRBJ1-2, with 10 bases identical to TRBD1. Germline loops: CDR1 LNHDA, CDR2 SQIVND (reference sequence). The trim removed 7 bases at V and 8 bases at J, leaving 7 bases unmatched. The CDR3 is 13 residues long.

This chain connects TRBV18 to TRBJ1-5; 8 bases map to TRBD1. Germline CDR1 and CDR2: KGHSH and LQKENI. The length of the CDR3 is 15 residues. J was trimmed by 5 bases and V by 8 bases; bases with no gene match: 11. CDR3 coding DNA: TGTGCCAGCCCACTGGGACAGGCTCATGATCAGCCCCAGCATTTT. Its translation: CASPLGQAHDQPQHF.

The chain links TRBV14 to TRBJ1-1; D possibly corresponds to TRBD1 (6 bases). V was trimmed by 6 bases and J by 4 bases, leaving 12 bases between them. Germline CDR1 reads SGHDN; CDR2 reads FVKESK. The CDR3 runs to 13 residues. CDR3 loop: CASRKGGRTEAFF. The CDR3 coding sequence is TGTGCCAGCAGAAAAGGGGGTCGCACTGAAGCTTTCTTT.

This chain links TRBV7-9 with TRBJ1-2; no clear D. Germline V gene lookup returns CDR1 SEHNR and CDR2 FQNEAQ (reference sequence). Trimming shortened V by 5 bases and J by 4 bases, and 14 bases separated the two germline ends. The CDR3 loop spans 14 amino acids. For the CDR3, the DNA is TGTGCCAGCAGCCCGTTTGCGAGTTCCTATGGCTACACCTTC. This encodes CASSPFASSYGYTF.